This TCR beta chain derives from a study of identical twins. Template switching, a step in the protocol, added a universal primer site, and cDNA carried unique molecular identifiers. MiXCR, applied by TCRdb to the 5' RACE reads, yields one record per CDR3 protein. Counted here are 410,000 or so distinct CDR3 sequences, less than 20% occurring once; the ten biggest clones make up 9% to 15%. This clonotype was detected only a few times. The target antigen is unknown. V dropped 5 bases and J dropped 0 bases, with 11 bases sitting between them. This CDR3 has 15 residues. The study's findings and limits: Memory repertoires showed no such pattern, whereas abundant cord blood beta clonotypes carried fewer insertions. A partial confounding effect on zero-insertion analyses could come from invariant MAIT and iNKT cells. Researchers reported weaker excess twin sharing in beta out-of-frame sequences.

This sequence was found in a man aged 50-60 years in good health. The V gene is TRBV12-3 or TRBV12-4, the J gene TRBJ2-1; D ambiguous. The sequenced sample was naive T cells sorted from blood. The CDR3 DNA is TGTGCCAGCAGTCCCGACGCTGGCTCCTACAATGAGCAGTTCTTC. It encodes CASSPDAGSYNEQFF.